This T cell receptor beta chain was captured by sequencing in a study of T and B cells in COVID-19 patients. Background on the study: COVID-19 patients gave peripheral blood either during active infection or after recovery. Comorbidities linked to unfavorable COVID-19 outcome were present in 18 of 20 active-infection patients.

Concerning this clonotype itself: As yet, its antigen is unknown.

Trimming shortened V by 8 bases and J by 6 bases, and 20 bases separated the two germline ends. The CDR3 covers 14 residues. Germline assignment: CDR1 LNHDA and CDR2 SQIVND (reference sequence). Blood genomic DNA input for TRB amplification was 250-500 ng. Multiplex PCR with BIOMED2 TRB-A/B primer pools amplified TRB rearrangements. TCRdb used MiXCR to reprocess the multiplex PCR reads, holding one entry per CDR3 protein. The table lists under 3,000 distinct CDR3 sequences, 27% of them singletons. Notes on the study in general: Symptomatic-phase blood samples from mildly ill patients and early samples from severe cases were scarce.

Sequenced sample: blood. This TCR was sampled from a human donor with active COVID-19. The gene calls are TRBV19 and TRBJ2-7; D possibly matches TRBD1 or TRBD2 (5 bases each). The CDR3 nucleotides read TGTGCCAGTGTTCCCGGGGCAGGGAATCCCGAGCAGTACTTC. It codes for CASVPGAGNPEQYF. The full variable domain, completed using reference TRBV19 and TRBJ2-7, is DGGITQSPKYLFRKEGQNVTLSCEQNLNHDAMYWYRQDPGQGLRLIYYSQIVNDFQKGDIAEGYSVSREKKESFPLTVTSAQKNPTAFYLCASVPGAGNPEQYFGPGTRLTVT.